The next 31 T cell receptor beta chains were all read from a single sample in a study of blood T cell repertoires in COVID-19. TCRdb's table, derived via immunoSEQ multiplex PCR, lists solely in-frame clones and lacks some. The sample lists approximately 210,000 clones, around four fifths occurring once. Sequenced input: peripheral blood. Receptors originate from a man aged 60 to 69 with COVID-19, enrolled during active disease.

The rearrangement joins TRBV7-8 to TRBJ2-7, with 7 nucleotides matching TRBD2. The V gene's germline CDR1 is SGHVS and CDR2 FQNEAQ. With 1 base clipped from V and 3 bases from J, the junction kept 6 bases outside the gene matches. This CDR3 is 15 amino acids long. CDR3 sequence reads: CASSLESSGYYEQYF. For the CDR3, the DNA is TGTGCCAGCAGCTTAGAGAGTAGCGGGTACTACGAGCAGTACTTC.

This rearrangement joins TRBV15 to TRBJ1-4; TRBD1 is a possible D gene (6 bases). Trimming removed 0 bases from V and 8 bases from J, with 13 bases in between. Per the germline V gene, CDR1 is LNHNV and CDR2 is YYDKDF (reference sequence). The CDR3 has 15 residues. DNA for the CDR3: TGTGCCACCAGCAGAGAAGTAGGGGGAGTGGAAAAACTGTTTTTT. The encoded protein is CATSREVGGVEKLFF.

This clone was observed a few times. The chain uses TRBV28 and TRBJ2-2; 8 positions agree with TRBD2. CDR1 is MDHEN, CDR2 SYDVKM, per germline. The CDR3 sequence is 19 residues long. Trimming cost V 2 bases and J 3 bases; bases outside gene matches: 14. In nucleotides, the CDR3 is TGTGCCAGCAGTTTACTCGGGGGGAGCGGGAGATTGGACACCGGGGAGCTGTTTTTT. This encodes CASSLLGGSGRLDTGELFF.

This sequence joins TRBV4-1 and TRBJ1-2; a weak D match, TRBD1 (6 bases). Looked up from germline, CDR1 is MGHRA and CDR2 is YSYEKL. Trimming cost V 6 bases and J 3 bases, with 17 bases left between them. The CDR3 totals 15 residues. CDR3 loop: CASSPRAGADYGYTF. Written as DNA, the CDR3 is TGCGCCAGCAGTCCAAGAGCGGGGGCGGACTATGGCTACACCTTC.

The genes are TRBV27 and TRBJ1-4; D not resolved. V lost 5 bases and J 5 bases, leaving 15 bases between the germline ends. CDR3 length: 15 amino acids. Looked up from germline, CDR1 is MNHEY and CDR2 is SMNVEV (reference sequence). The CDR3 here is CASSGLGEINEKLFF. For the CDR3, the DNA is TGTGCCAGCAGTGGTCTGGGCGAGATAAATGAAAAACTGTTTTTT.

V usage is TRBV28 and J usage is TRBJ1-2; the D is unclear. Germline CDR1 is MDHEN and CDR2 is SYDVKM. This CDR3 contains 12 residues. Trimming took 10 bases from V and 6 from J, leaving 15 bases between them. CDR3 protein: CATALTRHGYTF. CDR3 nucleotide sequence: TGTGCCACCGCTCTGACTAGACATGGCTACACCTTC.

This clone was observed a handful of times. This chain links TRBV30 with TRBJ1-4, with a possible D match to TRBD1 (5 bases). The V gene lost 1 base and the J gene lost 0 bases, with 12 bases spanning the gap. This CDR3 has 16 residues. Germline CDR1 GTSNPN, CDR2 SVGIG (reference sequence). CDR3 protein: CAWSAAGPATNEKLFF. CDR3 sequence (DNA): TGTGCCTGGAGTGCCGCGGGGCCCGCAACTAATGAAAAACTGTTTTTT.

The gene calls are TRBV7-7 and TRBJ2-1, with 10 bases matching TRBD1. V shed 5 bases, J shed 4 bases, and the junction held 5 bases outside the gene matches. CDR3 length equals 15 residues. Per the germline V gene, CDR1 is SSHAT and CDR2 is FNYEAQ (reference sequence). This CDR3 reads CASSPEGQGYNEQFF. CDR3 DNA: TGTGCCAGCAGCCCAGAGGGACAGGGGTACAATGAGCAGTTCTTC.

The chain couples TRBV9 to TRBJ2-5; TRBD1 agrees at 9 bases. The V gene's germline CDR1 is SGDLS and CDR2 YYNGEE. The CDR3 spans 17 residues. V was clipped by 0 bases and J by 4 bases; unmatched bases: 10. The CDR3 loop is CASSVAPGQGQGETQYF. DNA of the CDR3: TGTGCCAGCAGCGTAGCTCCGGGACAGGGACAAGGAGAGACCCAGTACTTC.

The count of this clone is one. The rearrangement links TRBV7-8 to TRBJ2-1, with D maybe TRBD2 (5 bases). The CDR3 has 15 amino acids. The V and J ends lost 3 bases and 1 base respectively, with 10 bases between them. From germline, CDR1 is SGHVS and CDR2 FQNEAQ. The DNA of the CDR3 is TGTGCCAGCAGCTTGGAGGAAGTGTCCTACAATGAGCAGTTCTTC. As protein: CASSLEEVSYNEQFF.

V and J are TRBV15 and TRBJ1-1; TRBD1 matches at 8 bases. The CDR3 loop spans 15 amino acids. Germline CDR1 reads LNHNV; CDR2 reads YYDKDF (reference sequence). V dropped 1 base and J dropped 3; count of bases not matched to a gene: 4. This CDR3 is CATSRGQGAYTEAFF. The CDR3 DNA reads as TGTGCCACCAGCAGAGGGCAGGGGGCTTACACTGAAGCTTTCTTT.

V and J are TRBV27 and TRBJ2-7; 8 bases line up with TRBD1. The CDR3 totals 16 residues. Germline loops: CDR1 MNHEY, CDR2 SMNVEV (reference sequence). The J segment lost 2 bases and the V segment lost 3 bases, leaving 9 bases of the junction unmatched. CDR3 residues: CASSFTMDRVTYEQYF. CDR3 coding DNA: TGTGCCAGCAGTTTCACCATGGACAGGGTTACCTACGAGCAGTACTTC.

V usage is TRBV19 and J usage is TRBJ1-1; maybe TRBD1 (6 bases). Germline V lookup: CDR1 LNHDA, CDR2 SQIVND (reference sequence). Trimming removed 1 base from V and 1 base from J, with 10 bases in between. CDR3 length: 15 residues. The CDR3 sequence: CASSIGGQQNTEAFF. The CDR3, as DNA: TGTGCCAGTAGTATAGGGGGACAACAGAACACTGAAGCTTTCTTT.

This clone was counted once. DNA for the CDR3: TGTGCCAGCAGTTATTCGGGGGACATTCAGTACTTC. Residues: CASSYSGDIQYF. V gene TRBV6-5 combines with J gene TRBJ2-4; possibly TRBD2 for D (6 bases). Germline V gene data show CDR1 as MNHEY and CDR2 as SVGAGI. V gave up 3 bases and J gave up 8 bases, with 8 bases separating them. The CDR3 loop spans 12 amino acids.

This clone was recorded only once. CDR3 nucleotide sequence: TGTGCCAGTAGTATTGAACTAGGCTATGGCTACACCTTC. Translation: CASSIELGYGYTF. The rearrangement uses TRBV19 and TRBJ1-2; unclear D gene. The CDR3 spans 13 residues. Germline V lookup: CDR1 LNHDA, CDR2 SQIVND (reference sequence). The germline V and J ends were trimmed by 3 bases and 4 bases, with 9 bases remaining between them.

CDR3 region: CASRNRGGADTQYF. CDR3 DNA sequence: TGTGCCAGTAGGAACAGGGGGGGAGCAGATACGCAGTATTTT. The chain couples TRBV19 to TRBJ2-3, with D maybe TRBD1 (8 bases). Trimming left V 6 bases short and J 4 bases short, with 14 bases between. The CDR3 is made up of 14 amino acids. CDR1 and CDR2 from the germline V gene are LNHDA and SQIVND (reference sequence).

The CDR3 protein is CASTLGGGGYTF. The CDR3 DNA sequence: TGTGCCAGCACCTTGGGGGGAGGTGGCTACACCTTC. The V gene is TRBV28, the J gene TRBJ1-2; the D gene is possibly TRBD1 (5 bases). Trimming removed 7 bases from V and 7 bases from J, with 13 bases in between. The germline V gene encodes CDR1 MDHEN and CDR2 SYDVKM. CDR3 length equals 12 residues.

The chain uses TRBV5-1 and TRBJ1-2, with D maybe TRBD1 (6 bases). Germline V gene sequence: CDR1 SGHRS, CDR2 YFSETQ. Trimming removed 3 bases from V and 4 bases from J, with 13 bases in between. The CDR3 sequence is 14 residues long. The CDR3, as DNA: TGCGCCAGCAGCTCCTCAGGGGTCGGCTATGGCTACACCTTC. Its translation: CASSSSGVGYGYTF.

The chain joins TRBV6-5 to TRBJ2-1; D ambiguous. With 7 bases removed from V and 4 bases from J, the gap between germline ends came to 11 bases. Per the germline V gene, CDR1 is MNHEY and CDR2 is SVGAGI. There are 13 residues in the CDR3. CDR3 nucleotide sequence: TGTGCCAGCATCCGACTGAAATACAATGAGCAGTTCTTC. This gives the protein CASIRLKYNEQFF.

The genes are TRBV2 and TRBJ1-2, with 10 nucleotides matching TRBD1. The ends lost 0 bases at V and 4 bases at J; junction bases unmatched: 8. The CDR3 is 17 amino acids. Germline V gene data show CDR1 as SNHLY and CDR2 as FYNNEI. The CDR3 region is CASSEALGQGGSYGYTF. The CDR3 DNA sequence: TGTGCCAGCAGTGAAGCGCTAGGACAGGGGGGTTCCTATGGCTACACCTTC.

The chain employs TRBV18 and TRBJ1-1; the match to TRBD1 covers 8 bases. Germline V gene data show CDR1 as KGHSH and CDR2 as LQKENI. V was clipped by 3 bases and J by 1 base; unmatched bases: 7. The CDR3 consists of 16 residues. The CDR3: CASSPRQGTTNTEAFF. The DNA of the CDR3 is TGTGCCAGCTCACCGCGACAGGGGACCACGAACACTGAAGCTTTCTTT.

J is TRBJ2-7 and V is TRBV9; maybe TRBD1 (5 bases). Germline CDR1 and CDR2: SGDLS and YYNGEE. With 5 bases removed from V and 1 base from J, the gap between germline ends came to 13 bases. The length of the CDR3 is 14 residues. The CDR3 protein is CASSLRQFSYEQYF. The CDR3, as DNA: TGTGCCAGCAGTCTCCGACAGTTTTCCTACGAGCAGTACTTC.

This clone was recorded only once. The chain carries TRBV7-8 and TRBJ1-2; 9 nucleotides agree with TRBD1. With V trimmed by 6 bases and J by 6 bases, 5 bases remained unmatched. The CDR3 has 13 amino acids. CDR1 and CDR2 (germline): SGHVS, FQNEAQ. The CDR3 protein is CASRITGGDGYTF. As DNA, the CDR3 is TGTGCCAGCAGAATAACAGGGGGCGATGGCTACACCTTC. Variable domain in full (rest from reference TRBV7-8 and TRBJ1-2): GAGVSQSPRYKVAKRGQDVALRCDPISGHVSLFWYQQALGQGPEFLTYFQNEAQLDKSGLPSDRFFAERPEGSVSTLKIQRTQQEDSAVYLCASRITGGDGYTFGSGTRLTVV.

The chain has TRBV29-1 and TRBJ1-4; TRBD1 is a possible D gene (5 bases). This CDR3 contains 13 residues. Germline V gene sequence: CDR1 SQVTM, CDR2 ANQGSEA. V shed 7 bases and J shed 8 bases, with 17 bases lying between them. The CDR3 spells CSAKPGVTEKLFF. In nucleotides, the CDR3 is TGCAGCGCGAAACCGGGGGTGACGGAAAAACTGTTTTTT. Full variable domain (remainder filled in from reference TRBV29-1 and TRBJ1-4): SAVISQKPSRDICQRGTSLTIQCQVDSQVTMMFWYRQQPGQSLTLIATANQGSEATYESGFVIDKFPISRPNLTFSTLTVSNMSPEDSSIYLCSAKPGVTEKLFFGSGTQLSVL.

The chain combines TRBV11-2 with TRBJ2-7; 8 bases map to TRBD2. V trimming: 0 bases; J trimming: 6 bases; junction bases outside the gene matches: 7. Per germline, CDR1 SGHAT and CDR2 FQNNGV. CDR3 length: 15 residues. The CDR3 loop is CASSLESGSLGEQYF. CDR3 nucleotides: TGTGCCAGCAGCTTAGAGAGCGGGAGTCTGGGCGAGCAGTACTTC.

The V and J genes are TRBV5-1 and TRBJ2-1; no reliable D call. The germline V gene encodes CDR1 SGHRS and CDR2 YFSETQ. V lost 0 bases and J 4 bases, leaving 8 bases between the germline ends. The CDR3 has 14 residues. CDR3 sequence (DNA): TGCGCCAGCAGCTTGGGGCAGATATACAATGAGCAGTTCTTC. It encodes CASSLGQIYNEQFF. The full variable domain, completed using reference TRBV5-1 and TRBJ2-1, is KAGVTQTPRYLIKTRGQQVTLSCSPISGHRSVSWYQQTPGQGLQFLFEYFSETQRNKGNFPGRFSGRQFSNSRSEMNVSTLELGDSALYLCASSLGQIYNEQFFGPGTRLTVL.

This rearrangement joins TRBV7-9 to TRBJ1-2; 9 nucleotides align to TRBD1. CDR1 and CDR2 from the germline V gene are SEHNR and FQNEAQ (reference sequence). The CDR3 totals 15 residues. The V gene end was trimmed by 4 bases and the J gene end by 3 bases; junction bases not matched to a gene: 6. CDR3 coding DNA: TGTGCCAGCAGCTCCGACAGGGGGGTTTACTATGGCTACACCTTC. Translating gives CASSSDRGVYYGYTF.

The J gene is TRBJ2-5, the V gene TRBV10-3, with TRBD1 identical over 9 bases. CDR1 and CDR2 (germline): ENHRY, SYGVKD. J gave up 4 bases and V 8 bases, and 8 bases lay outside the gene matches. The CDR3 sequence is 14 residues long. CDR3: CAIGRTGEGETQYF. The DNA of the CDR3 is TGTGCCATCGGGAGGACAGGGGAAGGAGAGACCCAGTACTTC.

The rearrangement uses TRBV9 and TRBJ2-1, with a possible D match to TRBD1 (5 bases). The CDR3 totals 15 residues. Trimming left V 3 bases short and J 0 bases short, with 10 bases between. Germline V gives CDR1 SGDLS, CDR2 YYNGEE. CDR3 loop: CASSAGHSSYNEQFF. The CDR3 DNA reads as TGTGCCAGCAGCGCAGGACATAGCTCCTACAATGAGCAGTTCTTC.

The V and J genes are TRBV5-1 and TRBJ2-4, with D hard to call. CDR3 size: 16 residues. The V and J ends lost 0 bases and 0 bases respectively, with 10 bases between them. CDR1 and CDR2 from the germline V gene are SGHRS and YFSETQ. The CDR3 sequence: CASSLGVRLAKNIQYF. The CDR3 bases are TGCGCCAGCAGCTTGGGAGTCAGACTAGCCAAAAACATTCAGTACTTC.

The genes are TRBV3-1 (or the pseudogene TRBV3-2) and TRBJ2-4; tentative D call: TRBD2 (5 bases). Per the germline V gene, CDR1 is LGHDT and CDR2 is YNNKEL (reference sequence). Trimming removed 1 base at V and 0 bases at J, with 10 bases between. The CDR3 totals 16 residues. The CDR3 region has the DNA TGTGCCAGCAGCCAAGGGACTGGCCTAGCCAAAAACATTCAGTACTTC. Its protein product is CASSQGTGLAKNIQYF.